The 9 T cell receptor beta chains below were found in one sample sequenced in a study of T cell changes during pregnancy in multiple sclerosis. This table comes from immunoSEQ multiplex PCR, and its TCRdb copy is limited to in-frame clones, with some not included. Of approximately 40,000 clones listed, about 93% were seen once; the top ten hold over 0.3%. The sequencing here drew on CD4+ T cells from peripheral blood mononuclear cells, taken in the third trimester of pregnancy. These receptors were obtained from a female donor in good health, enrolled as a control in a pregnancy study.

This clone has a single count. The V gene is TRBV9, the J gene TRBJ1-5; maybe TRBD1 (6 bases). Per germline, CDR1 SGDLS and CDR2 YYNGEE. The CDR3 is made up of 15 amino acids. Trimming removed 2 bases at V and 7 bases at J, with 16 bases between. CDR3 residues: CASSVTDSLRQPQHF. CDR3 sequence (DNA): TGTGCCAGCAGCGTGACGGACAGTTTGAGGCAGCCCCAGCATTTT.

This chain uses TRBV6-8 with TRBJ2-7; D may be TRBD2 (7 bases). The CDR3 totals 12 residues. Looked up from germline, CDR1 is MNHGY and CDR2 is SAAAGT. V shed 9 bases and J shed 6 bases, with 15 bases lying between them. The CDR3 region has the DNA TGTGCCAGGGGGGGGGCTTGGTCCGAGCAGTACTTC. This encodes CARGGAWSEQYF.

This clone occurred once. This CDR3 reads CASSLLVGLLYNEQFF. The CDR3 nucleotides read TGTGCCAGCAGCTTACTTGTGGGACTGCTTTACAATGAGCAGTTCTTC. The V gene is TRBV7-2, the J gene TRBJ2-1; D is possibly TRBD2 (6 bases). Germline lookup yields CDR1 SGHTA and CDR2 FQGNSA. This CDR3 is built from 16 residues. V lost 2 bases, J lost 4 bases, and 15 bases lay in between.

The V call is TRBV5-8, the J call TRBJ1-5, with 7 bases identical to TRBD1. In germline, CDR1 is SGHTS, CDR2 YDEGEE. The CDR3 is 14 amino acids. J lost 4 bases, V lost 0 bases, and 1 base had no gene match. This CDR3 reads CASSLEQGNQPQHF. The CDR3 DNA is TGTGCCAGCAGCTTGGAACAGGGGAATCAGCCCCAGCATTTT.

This chain joins TRBV6-6 and TRBJ1-5; no firm D call. With 6 bases removed from V and 5 bases from J, the gap between germline ends came to 11 bases. This CDR3 is built from 13 residues. Germline lookup yields CDR1 MNHNY and CDR2 SVGAGI (reference sequence). The DNA of the CDR3 is TGTGCCAGCAGCCGAACGGGTGATCAGCCCCAGCATTTT. Residues: CASSRTGDQPQHF.

The chain joins TRBV5-5 to TRBJ1-2; 10 positions agree with TRBD1. The CDR3 covers 17 residues. V gave up 4 bases and J gave up 7 bases; unmatched junction bases: 16. From germline, CDR1 is SGHKS and CDR2 YYEKEE (reference sequence). The DNA for the CDR3 is TGTGCCAGCAGCCACAACCCGGGACAGGGGATTAATTTTGGCTACACCTTC. Its translation: CASSHNPGQGINFGYTF.

V and J are TRBV15 and TRBJ2-5; 10 positions match TRBD2. This CDR3 region has 15 residues. The V gene's germline CDR1 is LNHNV and CDR2 YYDKDF (reference sequence). The V and J ends lost 2 bases and 3 bases, in that order; junction bases with no gene match: 3. This chain's CDR3 is CATSRTLAGEETQYF. CDR3 DNA: TGTGCCACCAGCAGAACCCTAGCGGGAGAAGAGACCCAGTACTTC.

This clone was picked up one time. The gene calls are TRBV10-3 and TRBJ1-4; weak D call: TRBD1 (6 bases). Trimming took 10 bases from V and 5 from J, leaving 17 bases between them. Germline V gene sequence: CDR1 ENHRY, CDR2 SYGVKD. This CDR3 has 14 residues. The CDR3 region is CASKNRAQNEKLFF. The CDR3 region has the DNA TGTGCCAGCAAAAACAGGGCGCAAAATGAAAAACTGTTTTTT.

CDR3 sequence reads: CASSPNLILAGGIGETQYF. Here the CDR3 DNA reads TGTGCCAGCAGCCCCAACCTCATATTAGCGGGGGGGATTGGAGAGACCCAGTACTTC. This chain connects TRBV7-8 to TRBJ2-5, with TRBD2 matching over 11 bases. V shed 5 bases and J 4 bases; nucleotides not matched to a gene: 18. This CDR3 has 19 residues. In germline, CDR1 is SGHVS, CDR2 FQNEAQ.